The rows below give T cell receptor beta chains drawn from one sample of a study of blood T cell repertoires in COVID-19. Only in-frame clones appear in the TCRdb table, and some are missing; sequencing was by immunoSEQ multiplex PCR. The data contain tens of thousands of clones, over 75% of them singletons. Material: peripheral blood. The source of these receptors is a human donor in a cohort sampled during active COVID-19. CDR3s include the opening cysteine and the closing phenylalanine or tryptophan. A D gene is named only where the DNA matches it firmly. Clone size appears in some rows only: once, few, many, or a class for an expanded clone.

NA	NA	TRBV7-9	TRBJ1-1	CASSLEAGDTEAFF	TGTGCCAGCAGCTTAGAAGCAGGGGACACTGAAGCTTTCTTT
NA	TRBD2	TRBV10-1	TRBJ2-2	CASSPGLGTGELFF	TGCGCCAGCAGCCCGGGACTAGGTACCGGGGAGCTGTTTTTT
NA	TRBD2	TRBV12-5	TRBJ2-7	CASGRPAGGRANEQYF	TGTGCTAGTGGCCGACCTGCGGGCGGGAGGGCCAACGAGCAGTACTTC
NA	NA	TRBV3-1/TRBV3-2	TRBJ2-2	CASSQDPIAGELFF	TGTGCCAGCAGCCAAGATCCGATAGCCGGGGAGCTGTTTTTT
NA	NA	TRBV19	TRBJ1-1	CASSIDRGGEAFF	TGTGCCAGTAGTATAGATCGGGGAGGTGAAGCTTTCTTT
NA	NA	TRBV10-2	TRBJ1-1	CASSGQGKPNTEAFF	TGCGCCAGCAGTGGGCAGGGAAAGCCGAACACTGAAGCTTTCTTT
NA	NA	TRBV28	TRBJ2-3	CASSLWGRDVGLPSADTQYF	TGTGCCAGCAGTTTATGGGGCCGGGACGTGGGACTGCCTAGCGCAGATACGCAGTATTTT
NA	NA	TRBV30	TRBJ1-1	CAWSTSRAEAFF	TGTGCCTGGAGCACCTCGAGGGCCGAAGCTTTCTTT
few	TRBD2	TRBV15	TRBJ2-5	CATSRGTSGMETQYF	TGTGCCACCAGCAGGGGGACTAGCGGGATGGAGACCCAGTACTTC
NA	TRBD1	TRBV6-2/TRBV6-3	TRBJ1-4	CASSYTGQNEKLFF	TGTGCCAGCAGTTACACGGGACAGAATGAAAAACTGTTTTTT
NA	TRBD1	TRBV27	TRBJ1-4	CASRRDRVGEKLFF	TGTGCCAGCAGACGGGACAGGGTGGGCGAAAAACTGTTTTTT
NA	NA	TRBV6-1	TRBJ1-2	CASSDRKSFGYGYTF	TGTGCCAGCAGTGACCGTAAATCCTTCGGTTATGGCTACACCTTC
NA	NA	TRBV5-4	TRBJ2-5	CASSFTGLETQYF	TGTGCCAGCAGCTTCACAGGCTTAGAGACCCAGTACTTC
NA	NA	TRBV19	TRBJ1-1	CASSIMEGRAEAFF	TGTGCCAGTAGTATAATGGAGGGGAGGGCTGAAGCTTTCTTT
few	NA	TRBV29-1	TRBJ2-7	CSAGGQRQYEQYF	TGCAGCGCCGGGGGACAGCGGCAGTACGAGCAGTACTTC
NA	TRBD1	TRBV18	TRBJ1-2	CASSPRTGGADYGYTF	TGTGCCAGCTCACCGCGTACAGGGGGCGCTGACTATGGCTACACCTTC
once	TRBD2	TRBV7-3	TRBJ2-1	CASSFTSGGGQFF	TGTGCCAGCAGCTTTACTAGCGGGGGGGGGCAGTTCTTC
NA	TRBD1	TRBV19	TRBJ1-1	CASSIDLETGGPFF	TGTGCCAGTAGTATAGATTTGGAGACAGGGGGCCCTTTCTTT
NA	TRBD2	TRBV11-2	TRBJ2-2	CASSHSGGNTGELFF	TGTGCCAGCAGCCATTCGGGAGGGAACACCGGGGAGCTGTTTTTT
NA	NA	TRBV19	TRBJ2-5	CASSPGGGGGARETQYF	TGTGCCAGTAGCCCAGGGGGCGGCGGGGGGGCGAGGGAGACCCAGTACTTC